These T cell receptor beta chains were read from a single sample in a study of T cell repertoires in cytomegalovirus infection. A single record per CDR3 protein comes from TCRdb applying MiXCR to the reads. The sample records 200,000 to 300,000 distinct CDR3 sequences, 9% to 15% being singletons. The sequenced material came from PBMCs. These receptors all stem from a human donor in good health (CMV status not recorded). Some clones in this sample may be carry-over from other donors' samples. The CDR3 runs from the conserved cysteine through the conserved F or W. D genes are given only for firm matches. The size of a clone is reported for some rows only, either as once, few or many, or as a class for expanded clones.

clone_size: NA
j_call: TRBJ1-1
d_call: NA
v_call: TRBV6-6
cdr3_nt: TGTGCCAGCAGTTACTCCCCCGAGGATATGACGGTGGGCACTGAAGCTTTCTTT
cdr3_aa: CASSYSPEDMTVGTEAFF

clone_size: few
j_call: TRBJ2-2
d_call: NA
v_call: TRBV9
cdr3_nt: TGTGCCAGCAGCCCGACAGGTTCGGGGGTCAACACCGGGGAGCTGTTTTTT
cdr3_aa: CASSPTGSGVNTGELFF

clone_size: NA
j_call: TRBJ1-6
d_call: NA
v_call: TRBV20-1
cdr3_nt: TGCAGTGCTAGGAAGGGGGGAGATAATTCACCCCTCCACTTT
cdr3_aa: CSARKGGDNSPLHF

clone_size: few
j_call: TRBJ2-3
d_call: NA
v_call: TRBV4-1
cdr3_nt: TGTGCCAGCAGCTCCCTCCCTGACGGCACAGATACGCAGTATTTT
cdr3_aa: CASSSLPDGTDTQYF

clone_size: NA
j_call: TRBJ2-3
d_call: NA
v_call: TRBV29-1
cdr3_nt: TGCAGCGTTGAAGGGGAAAGCGGCACAGATACGCAGTATTTT
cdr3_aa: CSVEGESGTDTQYF

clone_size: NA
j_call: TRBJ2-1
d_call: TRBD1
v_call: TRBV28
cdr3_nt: TGTGCCAGCAGTGCTGGACAGGGGTGGAATGAGCAGTTCTTC
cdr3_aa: CASSAGQGWNEQFF

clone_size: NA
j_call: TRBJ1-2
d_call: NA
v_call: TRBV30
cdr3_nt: TGTGCCTGGAGTATTCAGAGCTATGGCTACACCTTC
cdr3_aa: CAWSIQSYGYTF

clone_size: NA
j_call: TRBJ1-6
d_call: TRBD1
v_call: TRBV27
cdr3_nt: TGTGCCAGTAAATGGACAGGGGAAGATGCTTCACCCCTCCACTTT
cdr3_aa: CASKWTGEDASPLHF

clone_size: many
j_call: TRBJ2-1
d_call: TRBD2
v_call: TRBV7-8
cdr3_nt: TGTGCCAGCAGCTTTCTTTTCAGCGGGAGAGAAGACAATGAGCAGTTCTTC
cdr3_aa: CASSFLFSGREDNEQFF

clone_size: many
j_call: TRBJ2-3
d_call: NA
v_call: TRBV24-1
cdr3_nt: TGTGCCACCAGTGATCCCGTCGAGTCGACAGATACGCAGTATTTT
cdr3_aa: CATSDPVESTDTQYF

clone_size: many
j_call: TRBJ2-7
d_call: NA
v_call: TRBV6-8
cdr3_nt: TGTGCCAGCAGACCCCCGACGCCCTCCTACGAGCAGTACTTC
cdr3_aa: CASRPPTPSYEQYF

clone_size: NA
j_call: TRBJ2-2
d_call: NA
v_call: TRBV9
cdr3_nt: TGTGCCAGCAGCGTCATCCCCGTGGGAGGCGGGAACACCGGGGAGCTGTTTTTT
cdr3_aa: CASSVIPVGGGNTGELFF

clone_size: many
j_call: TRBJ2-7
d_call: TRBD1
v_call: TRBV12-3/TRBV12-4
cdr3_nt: TGTGCCAGCAGCCACCGACCCGGACAGGGGACCCCCTACGAGCAGTACTTC
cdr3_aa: CASSHRPGQGTPYEQYF

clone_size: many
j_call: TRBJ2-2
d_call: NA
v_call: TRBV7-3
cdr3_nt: TGTGCCAGCAGCTTAAGGCTAGCAAGGGGGAACACCGGGGAGCTGTTTTTT
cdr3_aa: CASSLRLARGNTGELFF

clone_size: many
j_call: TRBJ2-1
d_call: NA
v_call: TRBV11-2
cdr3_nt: TGTGCCAGCAGGTTTGGGGGTGAGCAGTTCTTC
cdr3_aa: CASRFGGEQFF

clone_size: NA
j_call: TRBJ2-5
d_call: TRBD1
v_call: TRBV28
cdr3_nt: TGTGCCAGCAGTCCACTGACAGGGCAAGAGACCCAGTACTTC
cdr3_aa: CASSPLTGQETQYF

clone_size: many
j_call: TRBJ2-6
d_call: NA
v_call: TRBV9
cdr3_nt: TGTGCCAGCAGCGCCGACCTCAGGGCTGGCGCTGGGGCCAACGTCCTGACTTTC
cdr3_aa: CASSADLRAGAGANVLTF

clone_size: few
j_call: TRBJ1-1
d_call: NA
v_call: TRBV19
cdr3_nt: TGTGCCAGTAGTATTTCGGGGGTCACTGAAGCTTTCTTT
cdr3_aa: CASSISGVTEAFF

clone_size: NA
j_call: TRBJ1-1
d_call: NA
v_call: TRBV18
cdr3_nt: TGTGCCAGCTCAGAAGTCAGAGAGGTTGTCACTGAAGCTTTCTTT
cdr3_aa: CASSEVREVVTEAFF

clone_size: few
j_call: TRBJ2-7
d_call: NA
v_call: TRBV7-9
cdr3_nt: TGTGCCAGCAGCTTCACACTCAGGGTAACAGGAGGGAACGAGCAGTACTTC
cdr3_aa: CASSFTLRVTGGNEQYF

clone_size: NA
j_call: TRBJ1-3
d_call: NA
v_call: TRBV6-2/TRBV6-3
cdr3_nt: TGTGCCAGCAGAGCCCCGAGCTCTGGAAACACCATATATTTT
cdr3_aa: CASRAPSSGNTIYF

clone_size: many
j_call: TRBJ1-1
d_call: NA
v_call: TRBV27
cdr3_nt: TGTGCCACCTGGACGAGGTGGGACACTGAAGCTTTCTTT
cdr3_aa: CATWTRWDTEAFF

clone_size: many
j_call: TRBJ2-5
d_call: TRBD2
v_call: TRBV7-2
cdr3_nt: TGTGCCAGCAGCCCCCGGGGGGAGGGAGGGGAGACCCAGTACTTC
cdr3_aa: CASSPRGEGGETQYF

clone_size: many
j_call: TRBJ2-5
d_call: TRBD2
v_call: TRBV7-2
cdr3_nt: TGTGCCAGCAGCCCCTACCGGCTAGCGGGGGGGCTCGAGACCCAGTACTTC
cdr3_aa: CASSPYRLAGGLETQYF

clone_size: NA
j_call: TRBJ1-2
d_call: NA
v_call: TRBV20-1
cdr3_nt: TGCAGTGCGACTCGAAACGAGGGCTCGGGCGGCTACACCTTC
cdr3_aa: CSATRNEGSGGYTF

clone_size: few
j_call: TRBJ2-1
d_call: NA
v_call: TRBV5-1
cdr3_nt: TGCGCCAGCAGCTTGATTGGCGGCACCCACAATGAGCAGTTCTTC
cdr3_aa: CASSLIGGTHNEQFF

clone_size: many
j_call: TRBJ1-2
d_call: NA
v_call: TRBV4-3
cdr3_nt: TGCGCCAGCAGCCAAGCGACAGAATTTAACTATGGCTACACCTTC
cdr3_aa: CASSQATEFNYGYTF

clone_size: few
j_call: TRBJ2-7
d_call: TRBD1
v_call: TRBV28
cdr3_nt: TGTGCCAGCAGTCGGGACAGGGAGTGGTACGAGCAGTACTTC
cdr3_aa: CASSRDREWYEQYF

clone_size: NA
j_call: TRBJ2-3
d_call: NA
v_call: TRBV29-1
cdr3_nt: TGCAGCGTTCAACCGGGATTAAGCACAGATACGCAGTATTTT
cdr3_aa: CSVQPGLSTDTQYF

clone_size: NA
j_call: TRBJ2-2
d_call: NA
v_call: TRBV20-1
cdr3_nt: TGCAGTGCTACATCAGGGTGGAACACCGGGGAGCTGTTTTTT
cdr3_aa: CSATSGWNTGELFF

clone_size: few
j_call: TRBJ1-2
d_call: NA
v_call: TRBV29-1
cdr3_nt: TGCAGCGTAGAACGGGCCCCCTATGGCTACACCTTC
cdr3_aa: CSVERAPYGYTF

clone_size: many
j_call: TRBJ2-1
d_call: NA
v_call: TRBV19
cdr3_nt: TGTGCCAGTAGTATCAGAAATCAATTTGGGAATGAGCAGTTCTTC
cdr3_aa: CASSIRNQFGNEQFF

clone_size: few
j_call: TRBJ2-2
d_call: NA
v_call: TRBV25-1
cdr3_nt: TGTGCCAGCAGCGTTGCCGGGGAGCTGTTTTTT
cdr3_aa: CASSVAGELFF

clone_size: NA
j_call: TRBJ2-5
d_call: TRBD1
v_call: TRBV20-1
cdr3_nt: TGCAGTGCTATCCCGGGACAGGGGCCCCAAGAGACCCAGTACTTC
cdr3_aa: CSAIPGQGPQETQYF

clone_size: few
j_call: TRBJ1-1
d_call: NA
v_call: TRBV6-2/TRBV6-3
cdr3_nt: TGTGCCAGCAGTTACTCGAGTTCAAAAGCTTTCTTT
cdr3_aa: CASSYSSSKAFF

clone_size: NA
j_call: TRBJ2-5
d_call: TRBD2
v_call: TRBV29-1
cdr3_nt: TGCAGCGTTGAACTAGCGGGAGGGCAAGAGACCCAGTACTTC
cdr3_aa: CSVELAGGQETQYF

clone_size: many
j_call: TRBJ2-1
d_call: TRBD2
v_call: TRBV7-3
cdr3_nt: TGTGCCAGCAGCCCCCTTATTGGGAGGGGTGAAGGTGAGCAGTTCTTC
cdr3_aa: CASSPLIGRGEGEQFF